These T cell receptor beta chains were read from a single sample in a study of CD8+CD57+ T cells in acquired aplastic anemia. TCRdb reprocessed the reads with MiXCR, giving one entry per CDR3 protein. Here the sample spans a few hundred thousand distinct CDR3 sequences, roughly 50% being singletons. The specimen was sorted CD4+, CD8+, or CD8+CD57+ T cells (not recorded which) from PBMCs. The receptors originated from a human donor with aplastic anemia. The CDR3 runs from the conserved cysteine through the conserved F or W.

CDR3aa: CASSLLSGGSLGTDTQYF; v_gene: TRBV19
CDR3aa: CASSSAGDEQFF; v_gene: TRBV5-1
CDR3aa: CASTLGGANQPQHF; v_gene: TRBV12-3/TRBV12-4
CDR3aa: CASSEIGTGEAFF; v_gene: TRBV2
CDR3aa: CSASRENSPLHF; v_gene: TRBV20-1
CDR3aa: CASSIVTTGEQFF; v_gene: TRBV19
CDR3aa: CASRPLYSGTGVNEQFF; v_gene: TRBV5-5
CDR3aa: CASMGLRGRNIQYF; v_gene: TRBV2
CDR3aa: CASSGPGQGYGYTF; v_gene: TRBV6-1
CDR3aa: CASRFQGIPYEQYF; v_gene: TRBV2
CDR3aa: CASSLSSEKLFF; v_gene: TRBV12-3/TRBV12-4
CDR3aa: CASKNEGPSQGNTIYF; v_gene: TRBV5-1
CDR3aa: CASSEYREYPGNTIYF; v_gene: TRBV25-1
CDR3aa: CASSLGPGGETQYF; v_gene: TRBV5-6
CDR3aa: CASSLEVEQYF; v_gene: TRBV7-2
CDR3aa: CSARKAGLPNNEQFF; v_gene: TRBV20-1
CDR3aa: CASRGAVNEKLFF; v_gene: TRBV2
CDR3aa: CASSLAAKGYGYTF; v_gene: TRBV9
CDR3aa: CAWSSEDRVFDNEQFF; v_gene: TRBV30
CDR3aa: CASSSDSLNIEAFF; v_gene: TRBV6-5
CDR3aa: CASSFEARATDTQYF; v_gene: TRBV6-5
CDR3aa: CASSWDGYEQYF; v_gene: TRBV5-1
CDR3aa: CAIQSGSVGGYTF; v_gene: TRBV10-3
CDR3aa: CAWTSPWGAGSTDTQYF; v_gene: TRBV30
CDR3aa: CASRADLSNTEAFF; v_gene: TRBV2
CDR3aa: CATSRDTSDRRRRETQYF; v_gene: TRBV15
CDR3aa: CASSPGQGETQYF; v_gene: TRBV18
CDR3aa: CASSIGGGARTEAFF; v_gene: TRBV19
CDR3aa: CSAQDGSYEQYF; v_gene: TRBV20-1
CDR3aa: CASSVGGGVENSPLHF; v_gene: TRBV9
CDR3aa: CATSRGAGAGYGYTF; v_gene: TRBV15
CDR3aa: CASSATDSSTGQTQYF; v_gene: TRBV9
CDR3aa: CASSEGGTYEQYF; v_gene: TRBV7-8
CDR3aa: CASSFSGGAVDTQYF; v_gene: TRBV5-6
CDR3aa: CASSVQGRGTEAFF; v_gene: TRBV3-1
CDR3aa: CASSEYGLQETQYF; v_gene: TRBV25-1
CDR3aa: CASSPGQGADTQYF; v_gene: TRBV5-1
CDR3aa: CASRQRTGSYEQYF; v_gene: TRBV12-3/TRBV12-4
CDR3aa: CASSFSDRPEPFF; v_gene: TRBV19
CDR3aa: CSARDRRRNTIYF; v_gene: TRBV20-1
CDR3aa: CASPTAGGKTQYF; v_gene: TRBV12-3/TRBV12-4
CDR3aa: CASSNSEFYGYTF; v_gene: TRBV10-2
CDR3aa: CATSDSNRGDTQYF; v_gene: TRBV24-1
CDR3aa: CSASGWGNTGELFF; v_gene: TRBV20-1
CDR3aa: CAWSVGSTDTQYF; v_gene: TRBV30
CDR3aa: CASSLAGISTDTQYF; v_gene: TRBV5-1
CDR3aa: CASSEWGTGLGNTEAFF; v_gene: TRBV25-1
CDR3aa: CASSLTAHRYNEQFF; v_gene: TRBV5-6
CDR3aa: CASHGVDEQYF; v_gene: TRBV6-1
CDR3aa: CASSESLSSYEQYF; v_gene: TRBV6-1
CDR3aa: CASSLGGRPYNSPLHF; v_gene: TRBV13
CDR3aa: CAISPIPGQGHEQYF; v_gene: TRBV10-3
CDR3aa: CASTRQLANYGYTF; v_gene: TRBV2
CDR3aa: CAISNVDGAPFF; v_gene: TRBV10-3
CDR3aa: CASSFDTGRINEKLFF; v_gene: TRBV7-2